Shown below are 27 T cell receptor beta chains from a single sample sequenced in a study of T cell responses to AZD1222 COVID-19 vaccine. Profiling relied on immunoSEQ multiplex PCR, and the TCRdb table lists in-frame clones only, not all of them. The sample has more than 95,000 clones; about nine tenths are singletons. This sample comprised peripheral blood, obtained on day 0 of AZD1222 vaccination. The receptor source for this set is an adult in good health.

The chain has TRBV30 and TRBJ2-3, with TRBD2 identical over 9 bases. This CDR3 spans 13 amino acids. With V trimmed by 6 bases and J by 4 bases, 5 bases remained unmatched. Germline assignment: CDR1 GTSNPN and CDR2 SVGIG (reference sequence). The CDR3 nucleotides read TGTGCCTGTAGCGGGAGTATCGCAGATACGCAGTATTTT. This codes for CACSGSIADTQYF.

This chain joins TRBV28 and TRBJ2-7; 8 bases match TRBD1. V shed 2 bases, J shed 5 bases, and the junction held 8 bases outside the gene matches. CDR1 is MDHEN and CDR2 is SYDVKM in the germline V gene. CDR3 length: 15 residues. As DNA, the CDR3 is TGTGCCAGCAGTTTAGGAGGACAGGGTGGGGACGAGCAGTACTTC. This encodes CASSLGGQGGDEQYF.

This clone was detected once. The rearrangement uses TRBV5-1 and TRBJ2-2; weak D call: TRBD1 (6 bases). Trimming took off 0 bases at V and 7 bases at J, with 16 bases between the two ends. Germline CDR1 and CDR2: SGHRS and YFSETQ. The CDR3 has 16 amino acids. CDR3 DNA sequence: TGCGCCAGCAGCTTGGATGGACAGCCAACGGGCGGGGAGCTGTTTTTT. Translated: CASSLDGQPTGGELFF.

The rearrangement joins TRBV28 to TRBJ1-5, with 10 bases matching TRBD1. CDR3 length: 14 amino acids. V shed 4 bases, J shed 5 bases, and the junction held 2 bases outside the gene matches. Germline CDR1 is MDHEN and CDR2 is SYDVKM. Written as DNA, the CDR3 is TGTGCCAGCAGTTCAGGACAGGGGGATCAGCCCCAGCATTTT. Translated, it gives CASSSGQGDQPQHF.

The rearrangement joins TRBV11-2 to TRBJ2-7, with TRBD2 matching over 14 bases. The CDR3 totals 16 residues. With V trimmed by 5 bases and J by 2 bases, 5 bases remained unmatched. Germline lookup yields CDR1 SGHAT and CDR2 FQNNGV. CDR3 protein: CASSPRLAGGPYEQYF. The DNA of the CDR3 is TGTGCCAGCAGCCCTCGACTAGCGGGAGGGCCCTACGAGCAGTACTTC.

The chain recombines TRBV2 with TRBJ2-3; maybe TRBD2 (6 bases). CDR1 is SNHLY and CDR2 is FYNNEI in the germline V gene. V was trimmed by 4 bases and J by 1 base, leaving 12 bases between them. The CDR3 spans 15 residues. CDR3 DNA sequence: TGTGCCAGCAGTGCTGAGGCTAGCGGCACAGATACGCAGTATTTT. Translated: CASSAEASGTDTQYF.

The chain combines TRBV19 with TRBJ2-3; no clear D. From germline, CDR1 is LNHDA and CDR2 SQIVND (reference sequence). CDR3 size: 15 residues. V lost 3 bases and J 1 base, leaving 11 bases between the germline ends. This CDR3 reads CASSIGDYGTDTQYF. The CDR3 DNA reads TGTGCCAGTAGTATTGGGGATTACGGCACAGATACGCAGTATTTT.

This chain joins TRBV27 and TRBJ2-2, with 9 bases identical to TRBD1. CDR1 is MNHEY, CDR2 SMNVEV, per germline (reference sequence). V lost 6 bases and J lost 4; bases outside the gene matches: 9. This CDR3 spans 16 amino acids. In DNA form, the CDR3 reads TGTGCCAGCAGCGCTACGGGACAGGGAGGCACCGGGGAGCTGTTTTTT. As protein: CASSATGQGGTGELFF.

The V and J genes are TRBV9 and TRBJ1-5; TRBD1 agrees at 9 bases. Germline V gives CDR1 SGDLS, CDR2 YYNGEE. The CDR3 length is 15 residues. V trimming: 0 bases; J trimming: 5 bases; junction bases outside the gene matches: 3. CDR3 DNA: TGTGCCAGCAGCGTAGGGACAGGGGCACATCAGCCCCAGCATTTT. It yields the protein CASSVGTGAHQPQHF.

The chain has TRBV28 and TRBJ2-7; perhaps TRBD1 as D (6 bases). Germline CDR1 and CDR2: MDHEN and SYDVKM. This CDR3 has 12 residues. The V gene lost 5 bases and the J gene lost 4 bases, with 9 bases spanning the gap. Here the CDR3 reads CASSPGQYEQYF. In nucleotides, the CDR3 is TGTGCCAGCAGTCCCGGACAGTACGAGCAGTACTTC.

CDR3 loop: CASSPTSGRGLEQYF. The CDR3 bases are TGTGCCAGCAGCCCCACTAGCGGGAGAGGGCTAGAGCAGTACTTC. This sequence joins TRBV3-1 (or the pseudogene TRBV3-2) and TRBJ2-7; TRBD2 matches 11 bases. CDR1 is LGHDT and CDR2 is YNNKEL in the germline V gene (reference sequence). V gave up 4 bases and J gave up 7 bases; unmatched junction bases: 9. The CDR3 is 15 amino acids.

This rearrangement joins TRBV19 to TRBJ1-5; 7 bases are a match to TRBD1. The germline V gene has CDR1 LNHDA and CDR2 SQIVND (reference sequence). There are 13 residues in the CDR3. V shed 6 bases and J 5 bases; nucleotides not matched to a gene: 4. The CDR3 sequence: CASSGQVYQPQHF. The DNA of the CDR3 is TGTGCCAGTAGCGGACAGGTGTATCAGCCCCAGCATTTT.

The rearrangement joins TRBV2 to TRBJ1-5; D ambiguous. The CDR3 is made up of 12 amino acids. V was clipped by 6 bases and J by 11 bases, with 14 bases between them. The germline V gene has CDR1 SNHLY and CDR2 FYNNEI. The CDR3 DNA reads TGTGCCAGCAGAGACGAGGGTTCGGCCCAGCATTTT. It translates to CASRDEGSAQHF.

This clone was found once. The rearrangement uses TRBV28 and TRBJ1-1; no firm D call. Germline loops: CDR1 MDHEN, CDR2 SYDVKM. The CDR3 loop spans 11 amino acids. V gave up 2 bases and J gave up 6 bases, with 4 bases separating them. The DNA for the CDR3 is TGTGCCAGCAGTTTACTTGCTGAAGCTTTCTTT. Protein sequence: CASSLLAEAFF.

This clone showed up just a few times. The CDR3 bases are TGTGCCAGCAGTTACTCGCCGGAAGACGAGCAGTACTTC. As protein: CASSYSPEDEQYF. The genes are TRBV6-6 and TRBJ2-7; D is undetermined. Per germline, CDR1 MNHNY and CDR2 SVGAGI (reference sequence). V was cut by 0 bases and J by 5 bases, with 8 bases left in between. The CDR3 contains 13 residues.

The chain uses TRBV20-1 and TRBJ2-7, with D uncertain. The CDR3 is 11 residues long. Between the trimmed V and J ends, which lost 2 bases and 5 bases, there was a span of 7 bases. Germline CDR1 DFQATT, CDR2 SNEGSKA (reference sequence). CDR3 loop: CSARRLDEQYF. The CDR3, as DNA: TGCAGTGCTAGACGGCTCGACGAGCAGTACTTC.

This rearrangement joins TRBV6-5 to TRBJ2-3; D not certain. The CDR3 length is 13 residues. Germline V lookup: CDR1 MNHEY, CDR2 SVGAGI. V was pared by 5 bases and J by 2 bases, with 8 bases between. CDR3 in amino acids: CASSTRDTDTQYF. The CDR3 DNA is TGTGCCAGCAGTACGCGAGACACAGATACGCAGTATTTT.

CDR3: CASSDPGPSGNTIYF. The CDR3 DNA reads as TGTGCCAGCAGTGACCCCGGACCCTCTGGAAACACCATATATTTT. The chain employs TRBV25-1 and TRBJ1-3; D is unresolved. Trimming took off 3 bases at V and 0 bases at J, with 9 bases between the two ends. From germline, CDR1 is MGHDK and CDR2 SYGVNS. This CDR3 spans 15 amino acids.

This sequence joins TRBV28 and TRBJ2-2, with 7 bases fitting TRBD1. The junction had 14 bases not matched to a gene; V was cut back by 1 base and J by 6 bases. The V gene's germline CDR1 is MDHEN and CDR2 SYDVKM. This CDR3 contains 18 residues. The CDR3 spells CASSLFLGQARGAGELFF. CDR3 bases: TGTGCCAGCAGTTTATTCCTTGGACAGGCAAGAGGGGCCGGGGAGCTGTTTTTT.

This chain connects TRBV5-8 to TRBJ2-2; 7 bases line up with TRBD2. This CDR3 has 16 residues. The J segment lost 4 bases and the V segment lost 0 bases, leaving 6 bases of the junction unmatched. The germline V gene encodes CDR1 SGHTS and CDR2 YDEGEE. CDR3 in amino acids: CASSLVPGGGTGELFF. CDR3 sequence (DNA): TGTGCCAGCAGCTTGGTGCCGGGAGGCGGCACCGGGGAGCTGTTTTTT.

The CDR3 is CASSFPGGNEQFF. CDR3 DNA: TGTGCCAGCAGCTTTCCTGGAGGCAATGAGCAGTTCTTC. The chain employs TRBV7-2 and TRBJ2-1, with D possibly matching TRBD2 (5 bases). This CDR3 spans 13 amino acids. V was clipped by 3 bases and J by 6 bases, with 9 bases between them. From germline, CDR1 is SGHTA and CDR2 FQGNSA.

The chain links TRBV6-2 or TRBV6-3 to TRBJ1-5, with TRBD1 as a possible D gene (5 bases). V was cut by 5 bases and J by 7 bases, with 18 bases left in between. This CDR3 has 15 amino acids. Germline-derived CDR1 and CDR2 are MNHEY and SVGEGT. The CDR3 nucleotides are TGTGCCAGCAGTCCCCTTGGGGGGTACGGGCAGCCCCAGCATTTT. This gives the protein CASSPLGGYGQPQHF.

The chain recombines TRBV28 with TRBJ1-2; maybe TRBD1 (6 bases). CDR1 is MDHEN and CDR2 is SYDVKM in the germline V gene. Trimming left V 5 bases short and J 4 bases short, with 14 bases between. This CDR3 is 14 amino acids long. The CDR3 DNA is TGTGCCAGCAGTGCCGCGGGGGCCCTCTATGGCTACACCTTC. It yields the protein CASSAAGALYGYTF.

The gene calls are TRBV28 and TRBJ1-1; no reliable D call. Trimming stripped 2 bases from V and 2 bases from J, with 6 bases between. Germline lookup yields CDR1 MDHEN and CDR2 SYDVKM. CDR3 length: 13 amino acids. CDR3 sequence: CASSLQDNTEAFF. The CDR3 DNA is TGTGCCAGCAGTTTACAGGATAACACTGAAGCTTTCTTT. The full variable domain, rest sourced from reference TRBV28 and TRBJ1-1, is DVKVTQSSRYLVKRTGEKVFLECVQDMDHENMFWYRQDPGLGLRLIYFSYDVKMKEKGDIPEGYSVSREKKERFSLILESASTNQTSMYLCASSLQDNTEAFFGQGTRLTVV.

CDR3 amino acids: CASSEASNALAFF. The DNA of the CDR3 is TGTGCCAGCAGTGAAGCGTCGAATGCACTGGCTTTCTTT. The J gene is TRBJ1-1, the V gene TRBV2; D remains ambiguous. The CDR3 is 13 amino acids. V lost 0 bases, J lost 11 bases, and 13 bases lay in between. The germline V gene encodes CDR1 SNHLY and CDR2 FYNNEI.

In regard to this clone: This specimen includes other DNA sequences encoding the same CDR3. The chain carries TRBV6-5 and TRBJ2-7; a possible D gene is TRBD1 (7 bases). Germline V CDR1 and CDR2: MNHEY, SVGAGI. The CDR3 is made up of 15 amino acids. V was trimmed by 0 bases and J by 3 bases, leaving 12 bases between them. As DNA, the CDR3 is TGTGCCAGCAGTTACTCGCGGGACAGAAGCTACGAGCAGTACTTC. It yields the protein CASSYSRDRSYEQYF.

This clone has only a few counts. CDR3 nucleotide sequence: TGTGCCAGCAGCCCCGGGCCAAATGAAAAACTGTTTTTT. It is translated as CASSPGPNEKLFF. The rearrangement uses TRBV7-9 and TRBJ1-4; D is unclear. V dropped 5 bases and J dropped 5 bases, with 9 bases sitting between them. From germline, CDR1 is SEHNR and CDR2 FQNEAQ (reference sequence). The CDR3 consists of 13 residues.